Listed below are T cell receptor beta chains from one sample, sequenced in a study of response to subunit inactivated influenza vaccine. TCRdb re-derived calls from the RT-PCR reads in MiXCR, one entry per CDR3 protein. The data contain about 530,000 distinct CDR3 sequences, 10% to 15% of them seen just once; the ten biggest clones take up under 15%. This specimen consisted of PBMCs from blood, obtained roughly 48 days after vaccination. The source is a man between 50 and 59 years old who received an inactivated influenza vaccine. CDR3s include the opening cysteine and the closing phenylalanine or tryptophan. The D gene is left open where the match is weak. Clone size is given for some rows only: seen once, a few or many times, or a class if the clone is expanded.

cdr3_nt cdr3_aa j_call clone_size d_call v_call
TGCGCCAGCGGGGCAGAGAACACTGAAGCTTTCTTT CASGAENTEAFF TRBJ1-1 . . TRBV5-1
TGTGCCAGCAGCGTAGGAGGTAGTCCCACCGGGGAGCTGTTTTTT CASSVGGSPTGELFF TRBJ2-2 . . TRBV9
TGTGCCAGCAGCTTCGACGGCTCCTACGAGCAGTACTTC CASSFDGSYEQYF TRBJ2-7 . . TRBV7-2
TGTGCCAGCAGCTTAGCACGGAGCGGGCTAACGCAGTATTTT CASSLARSGLTQYF TRBJ2-3 . . TRBV7-6
TGTGCCAGCAGCCCCGCCGTGGGGGGACAAGAGACCCAGTACTTC CASSPAVGGQETQYF TRBJ2-5 . . TRBV7-6
TGCGCCAGCAGTGAGCCCGACCGGGACTCGCAGGGGAATGAGCAGTTCTTC CASSEPDRDSQGNEQFF TRBJ2-1 few . TRBV10-1
TGTGCCAGCAGCCCTACGCCGGGGGAGGCTTTCTTT CASSPTPGEAFF TRBJ1-1 . . TRBV7-9
TGTGCCAGCAGCTTGGCGGCTAGCCAAAGGGGCGAGCAGTACTTC CASSLAASQRGEQYF TRBJ2-7 . . TRBV5-5
TGTGCCAGCTCACCACCGCGGGGGGTTGGCTTCTACAATGAGCAGTTCTTC CASSPPRGVGFYNEQFF TRBJ2-1 . TRBD2 TRBV18
TGTGCCAGCAGTTTAGCTCAGGGGAGGACAGATACGCAGTATTTT CASSLAQGRTDTQYF TRBJ2-3 . . TRBV12-3/TRBV12-4
TGCGCCAGCAGCTTTGACAGTGGTCGAAGTGGTGGCTACACCTTC CASSFDSGRSGGYTF TRBJ1-2 . . TRBV5-1
TGCAGTGCTACAGGGGCATGGAACACTGAAGCTTTCTTT CSATGAWNTEAFF TRBJ1-1 few . TRBV20-1
TGTGCCAGCACTAGGACGGTGATGAACACCGGGGAGCTGTTTTTT CASTRTVMNTGELFF TRBJ2-2 few . TRBV7-2
TGTGCCATCTCACGGGCAGGGACGAACACTGAAGCTTTCTTT CAISRAGTNTEAFF TRBJ1-1 many . TRBV10-3
TGTGCCATCGCTAGCGGGATCGGGAATGAGCAGTTCTTC CAIASGIGNEQFF TRBJ2-1 . TRBD2 TRBV10-3
TGTGCCAGCAGCCCGGGGGGGGTACACACTGAAGCTTTCTTT CASSPGGVHTEAFF TRBJ1-1 . . TRBV12-3/TRBV12-4
TGTGCCACCAGGGACAGGGGGGATGAAAAACTGTTTTTT CATRDRGDEKLFF TRBJ1-4 few . TRBV21-1
TGCGCCAGCAGCTGGCCCCTCGCGGGAGACGCATCAGATACGCAGTATTTT CASSWPLAGDASDTQYF TRBJ2-3 few TRBD2 TRBV5-1
TGTGCCAGCAATATACAGGGGCGTAATTCACCCCTCCACTTT CASNIQGRNSPLHF TRBJ1-6 few TRBD1 TRBV6-1
TGTGCCAGCAGTTTAGGAGGGAGGGTGGCTGAAGCTTTCTTT CASSLGGRVAEAFF TRBJ1-1 . . TRBV12-3/TRBV12-4
TGTGCCAGCAGTTTTGAGAACACAGATACGCAGTATTTT CASSFENTDTQYF TRBJ2-3 few . TRBV12-3/TRBV12-4
TGTGCCAGCAGCATCAACGCTCAGGCCTACGAGCAGTACTTC CASSINAQAYEQYF TRBJ2-7 few . TRBV7-2
TGTGCCAGCAGCGGACTAGCGGGACGAGCAACCCAAGAGACCCAGTACTTC CASSGLAGRATQETQYF TRBJ2-5 many TRBD2 TRBV2
TGTGCCAGCAGTTTAGTGTTGGGGGAGGAGACCCAGTACTTC CASSLVLGEETQYF TRBJ2-5 few . TRBV12-3/TRBV12-4
TGCAGTGCTAGTAGGGGGGTCCAGCCCCAGCATTTT CSASRGVQPQHF TRBJ1-5 many . TRBV20-1
TGTGCCAGCAGTTTATGGGACGTCGTAGATCCCACCTTC CASSLWDVVDPTF TRBJ1-2 many . TRBV12-3/TRBV12-4
TGTGCCAGCAGTTACCAGGGGACGGCTAGCTCTGGGGCCAACGTCCTGACTTTC CASSYQGTASSGANVLTF TRBJ2-6 many . TRBV6-5
TGTGCCAGCAGCCCTCAACAACTAGCAGCCCACGAGCAGTACTTC CASSPQQLAAHEQYF TRBJ2-7 . . TRBV12-3/TRBV12-4